This is a list of T cell receptor beta chains from one sample in a study of T-cell reconstitution after alpha-beta-depleted transplantation in children. A single record per CDR3 protein comes from TCRdb applying MiXCR to the PCR reads. The table records 200,000 to 250,000 distinct CDR3 sequences, roughly 10% of them present only once. The sequencing here drew on PBMCs from the stem cell graft donor, taken from the stem cell graft. The receptors were gathered from a human donor who donated a stem cell graft to a child with acute lymphoblastic leukemia. Both conserved end residues are part of each CDR3. D genes are given only for firm matches. Clone size is given for some rows only: seen once, a few or many times, or a class if the clone is expanded.

size: NA
V: TRBV5-6
J: TRBJ1-5
D: NA
CDR3: CASSSGLYSNQPQHF
DNA: TGTGCCAGCAGCTCAGGCCTTTATAGCAATCAGCCCCAGCATTTT

size: NA
V: TRBV6-4
J: TRBJ2-5
D: TRBD1
CDR3: CASSDGGQGRETQYF
DNA: TGTGCCAGCAGTGACGGGGGACAGGGTCGAGAGACCCAGTACTTC

size: NA
V: TRBV4-3
J: TRBJ2-2
D: TRBD2
CDR3: CASSQVVDGGAVGELFF
DNA: TGCGCCAGCAGCCAAGTTGTTGACGGGGGGGCCGTCGGGGAGCTGTTTTTT

size: few
V: TRBV5-6
J: TRBJ1-2
D: TRBD1
CDR3: CASSGDRVFGGYTF
DNA: TGTGCCAGCAGCGGGGACAGGGTCTTCGGTGGCTACACCTTC

size: NA
V: TRBV12-3/TRBV12-4
J: TRBJ1-2
D: NA
CDR3: CASSLRGVEYGYTF
DNA: TGTGCCAGCTCGCTTCGGGGGGTTGAATATGGCTACACCTTC

size: few
V: TRBV27
J: TRBJ2-1
D: NA
CDR3: CASSYDYNEQFF
DNA: TGTGCCAGCAGTTACGACTACAATGAGCAGTTCTTC

size: many
V: TRBV12-3/TRBV12-4
J: TRBJ1-2
D: NA
CDR3: CASSFEGSYGYTF
DNA: TGTGCCAGCAGTTTTGAGGGGTCCTATGGCTACACCTTC

size: many
V: TRBV11-2
J: TRBJ1-1
D: NA
CDR3: CASSLDSRFAGNTEAFF
DNA: TGTGCCAGCAGCTTAGACTCCCGCTTTGCGGGGAACACTGAAGCTTTCTTT

size: NA
V: TRBV18
J: TRBJ2-7
D: TRBD1
CDR3: CASSPLGQGDEQYF
DNA: TGTGCCAGCTCACCCCTTGGACAGGGCGACGAGCAGTACTTC

size: many
V: TRBV7-9
J: TRBJ2-7
D: NA
CDR3: CASSLRGNEQYF
DNA: TGTGCCAGCAGCTTACGGGGGAACGAGCAGTACTTC